These T cell receptor beta chains were read from a single sample in a study of CD8+ T cells in alopecia areata. Clones were sequenced by immunoSEQ multiplex PCR, and TCRdb holds only the in-frame ones, with some missing. This table has a few hundred thousand clones, about three fifths appearing once. The sequences come from CD4+ T cells sorted from blood, collected at week 4, from a patient treated with tofacitinib. The receptor set was obtained from a human donor with alopecia areata. Each CDR3 is given with its conserved first and last residue. Fields, in order: D gene, CDR3 length, J gene, V gene, clone size, CDR3 protein, CDR3 DNA. D genes are given only for firm matches. Clone sizes are given selectively: once, few, many, or a class where the clone is expanded.

>TRBD1|16|TRBJ2-3|TRBV27|-
CASSLTGGLSTDTQYF
TGTGCCAGCAGTTTGACAGGGGGCCTAAGCACAGATACGCAGTATTTT
>-|12|TRBJ1-3|TRBV2|-
CASSESGNTIYF
TGTGCCAGCAGTGAATCTGGAAACACCATATATTTT
>-|13|TRBJ1-2|TRBV30|-
CAWSVDINYGYTF
TGTGCCTGGAGTGTCGACATAAACTATGGCTACACCTTC
>-|15|TRBJ1-5|TRBV6-5|-
CASSSGRGGGQPQHF
TGTGCCAGCAGCTCTGGAAGGGGAGGGGGACAGCCCCAGCATTTT
>TRBD1|16|TRBJ2-7|TRBV5-1|-
CASSLGQGSNSYEQYF
TGCGCCAGCAGCCTCGGACAGGGATCGAACTCCTACGAGCAGTACTTC
>TRBD1|16|TRBJ1-1|TRBV19|few
CASSPGTGQVNTEAFF
TGTGCCAGTAGTCCCGGGACAGGGCAGGTGAACACTGAAGCTTTCTTT
>TRBD1|17|TRBJ1-2|TRBV4-1|few
CASSQGPGTGPNYGYTF
TGCGCCAGCAGCCAAGGACCCGGGACAGGTCCTAACTATGGCTACACCTTC
>-|15|TRBJ2-3|TRBV15|-
CATSVGDPATDTQYF
TGTGCCACCAGCGTGGGGGACCCAGCCACAGATACGCAGTATTTT
>TRBD1|15|TRBJ1-6|TRBV30|-
CAWRQTGGLNSPLHF
TGTGCCTGGAGACAGACAGGGGGCCTTAATTCACCCCTCCACTTT
>-|11|TRBJ2-7|TRBV4-1|few
CASSQGDEQYF
TGCGCCAGCAGCCAAGGGGACGAGCAGTACTTC
>TRBD1|12|TRBJ1-1|TRBV19|few
CASSISGGPAFF
TGTGCCAGTAGTATCTCAGGGGGCCCGGCTTTCTTT
>-|14|TRBJ1-4|TRBV12-5|many
CASGSGRENEKLFF
TGTGCTAGTGGCTCGGGACGGGAAAATGAAAAACTGTTTTTT
>-|17|TRBJ2-6|TRBV5-1|many
CASSRSDRPTGANVLTF
TGCGCCAGCAGCCGATCTGACCGGCCCACTGGGGCCAACGTCCTGACTTTC
>-|16|TRBJ2-3|TRBV4-3|-
CASSQGAQLNTDTQYF
TGCGCCAGCAGCCAAGGCGCCCAACTCAACACAGATACGCAGTATTTT
>TRBD2|19|TRBJ2-1|TRBV7-2|-
CASSLRGSGGPSSYNEQFF
TGTGCCAGCAGCCTCCGAGGGAGCGGGGGGCCGAGCTCCTACAATGAGCAGTTCTTC
>-|12|TRBJ2-7|TRBV30|-
CAWSVPDYEQYF
TGTGCCTGGAGTGTACCCGACTACGAGCAGTACTTC
>-|11|TRBJ1-1|TRBV5-1|-
CASSGDTEAFF
TGCGCCAGCAGCGGCGACACTGAAGCTTTCTTT
>TRBD1|13|TRBJ1-2|TRBV14|few
CASSHTGATGYTF
TGTGCCAGCAGCCATACAGGGGCGACCGGCTACACCTTC
>TRBD1|14|TRBJ2-7|TRBV7-9|-
CASSRSDRALEQYF
TGTGCCAGCAGCCGGTCGGACAGGGCTCTCGAGCAGTACTTC
>-|14|TRBJ2-1|TRBV29-1|-
CSVVLSGRVNEQFF
TGCAGCGTTGTCCTATCGGGCAGGGTCAATGAGCAGTTCTTC
>-|13|TRBJ2-1|TRBV25-1|few
CASRSPGNNEQFF
TGTGCCAGCAGGTCCCCAGGCAACAATGAGCAGTTCTTC
>TRBD2|13|TRBJ2-5|TRBV11-2|-
CASSLAGTITQYF
TGTGCCAGCAGCTTAGCCGGGACTATAACCCAGTACTTC
>-|14|TRBJ1-4|TRBV6-5|-
CASSEWRGNEKLFF
TGTGCCAGCAGTGAGTGGAGGGGCAATGAAAAACTGTTTTTT
>-|14|TRBJ2-5|TRBV5-1|-
CASSLRSGQETQYF
TGCGCCAGCAGCTTGAGGTCAGGACAAGAGACCCAGTACTTC
>-|13|TRBJ1-1|TRBV30|few
CAWRQRSNTEAFF
TGTGCCTGGAGGCAAAGATCGAACACTGAAGCTTTCTTT
>TRBD1|15|TRBJ2-4|TRBV10-3|few
CAISEPRDRGYIQYF
TGTGCCATCAGTGAACCCCGGGACAGGGGATACATTCAGTACTTC